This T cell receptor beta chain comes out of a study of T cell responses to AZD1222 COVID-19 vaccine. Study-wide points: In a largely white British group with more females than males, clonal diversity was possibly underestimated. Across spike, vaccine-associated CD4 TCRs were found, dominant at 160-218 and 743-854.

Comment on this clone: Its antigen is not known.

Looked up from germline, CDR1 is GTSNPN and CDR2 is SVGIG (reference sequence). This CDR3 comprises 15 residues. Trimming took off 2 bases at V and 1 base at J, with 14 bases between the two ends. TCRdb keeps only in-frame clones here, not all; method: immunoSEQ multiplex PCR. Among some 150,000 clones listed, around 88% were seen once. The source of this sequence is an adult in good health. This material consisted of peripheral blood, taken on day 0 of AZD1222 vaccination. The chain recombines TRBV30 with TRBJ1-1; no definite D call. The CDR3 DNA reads TGTGCCTGGAGTAGGACGCCTGTGAGGAACACTGAAGCTTTCTTT. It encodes CAWSRTPVRNTEAFF.